Presented here are 12 T cell receptor beta chains from one specimen sequenced in a study of cytomegalovirus exposure and HLA in healthy donors. Vbeta (60) and Jbeta (13) primers were used in the PCR. The assay was immunoSEQ multiplex PCR, and TCRdb's table has in-frame clones only and misses some. Among 150,000 to 200,000 clones listed, just over 70% were seen once. The sample taken for sequencing was PBMCs. The origin of the receptors is a human donor in good health.

This clone was seen a few times. V usage is TRBV6-5 and J usage is TRBJ2-3; D not certain. CDR3 size: 15 residues. Germline CDR1 reads MNHEY; CDR2 reads SVGAGI. V was pared by 2 bases and J by 2 bases, with 11 bases between. CDR3 coding DNA: TGTGCCAGCAGTTACCGGCTACAGTCCACAGATACGCAGTATTTT. Its protein is CASSYRLQSTDTQYF.

CDR3 bases: TGTGCCAGCACCGAGGGGGGACAGGGGATCGATGGCTACACCTTC. It translates to CASTEGGQGIDGYTF. The chain has TRBV9 and TRBJ1-2; TRBD1 agrees at 10 bases. The CDR3 covers 15 residues. Germline CDR1 SGDLS, CDR2 YYNGEE. Unmatched junction bases numbered 11, after V lost 6 bases and J lost 6 bases.

The chain couples TRBV2 to TRBJ1-2; no firm D call. CDR1 is SNHLY and CDR2 is FYNNEI in the germline V gene. This CDR3 is built from 14 residues. Trimming shortened V by 4 bases and J by 1 base, and 10 bases separated the two germline ends. The CDR3 region has the DNA TGTGCCAGCAGTGTCTACGGGAGTAACTATGGCTACACCTTC. Translating it yields CASSVYGSNYGYTF.

This clone was observed a few times. The V and J genes are TRBV10-3 and TRBJ1-4; a possible D gene is TRBD1 (6 bases). The CDR3 loop spans 15 amino acids. Germline values: CDR1 ENHRY, CDR2 SYGVKD. The germline V and J ends were trimmed by 3 bases and 8 bases, with 16 bases remaining between them. The CDR3 spells CAISDSGGAGEKLFF. In DNA, the CDR3 is TGTGCCATCAGTGACTCGGGGGGCGCCGGGGAAAAACTGTTTTTT.

The chain has TRBV19 and TRBJ1-1, with 9 positions matching TRBD1. The CDR3 totals 17 residues. Germline V gives CDR1 LNHDA, CDR2 SQIVND (reference sequence). V gave up 4 bases and J gave up 0 bases; unmatched junction bases: 9. In DNA, the CDR3 is TGTGCCAGTAGTACGGGGACAGGGCCTAATCTGAACACTGAAGCTTTCTTT. Residues: CASSTGTGPNLNTEAFF.

The V call is TRBV5-4, the J call TRBJ2-5; the D gene is possibly TRBD2 (5 bases). The J call is in doubt because the DNA end fits TRBJ2-7 better. The germline V gene has CDR1 SGHNT and CDR2 YYREEE (reference sequence). This CDR3 spans 13 amino acids. The CDR3 protein is CASSRSTGYEQYF. Here the CDR3 DNA reads TGTGCCAGCAGCCGATCTACGGGGTACGAGCAGTACTTC.

This chain links TRBV4-3 with TRBJ2-1, with a weak D call TRBD2 (6 bases). Germline CDR1 LGHNA, CDR2 YSLEER. V lost 0 bases and J lost 2, with 8 bases in between. This CDR3 contains 15 residues. CDR3 sequence reads: CASSQERGTYNEQFF. CDR3 in DNA: TGCGCCAGCAGCCAAGAGCGGGGAACCTACAATGAGCAGTTCTTC.

The chain recombines TRBV2 with TRBJ2-5; 7 bases line up with TRBD1. The CDR3 has 13 residues. CDR1 SNHLY and CDR2 FYNNEI come from the germline V gene. Losses at the gene ends were 9 bases for V and 1 base for J; bases not matched to a gene: 5. The CDR3 loop is CASKGQFQETQYF. CDR3 DNA: TGTGCCAGTAAGGGACAGTTCCAAGAGACCCAGTACTTC.

The V gene is TRBV7-9, the J gene TRBJ1-5, with 9 positions matching TRBD1. Germline assignment: CDR1 SEHNR and CDR2 FQNEAQ (reference sequence). This CDR3 is built from 15 residues. V was pared by 5 bases and J by 5 bases, with 7 bases of the junction left unmatched. CDR3 region: CASSPQTGGYQPQHF. DNA of the CDR3: TGTGCCAGCAGCCCCCAGACAGGGGGATATCAGCCCCAGCATTTT.

This rearrangement joins TRBV11-3 to TRBJ1-5; D remains unclear. This CDR3 has 17 residues. V was pared by 4 bases and J by 2 bases, with 18 bases between. Germline V gene data show CDR1 as SGHNT and CDR2 as YENEEA. CDR3 in amino acids: CASSYRVLGTRNQPQHF. CDR3 sequence (DNA): TGTGCCAGCAGCTACAGAGTTCTGGGCACCCGCAATCAGCCCCAGCATTTT.

The V and J genes are TRBV25-1 and TRBJ1-5; no reliable D call. The CDR3 covers 11 residues. V was pared by 8 bases and J by 4 bases, with 6 bases between. Germline V CDR1 and CDR2: MGHDK, SYGVNS. DNA of the CDR3: TGTGCCAGCGGCACGAATCAGCCCCAGCATTTT. It encodes CASGTNQPQHF.

The V and J genes are TRBV9 and TRBJ2-7; 12 bases are shared with TRBD2. From germline, CDR1 is SGDLS and CDR2 YYNGEE. The V gene end was trimmed by 3 bases and the J gene end by 5 bases; junction bases not matched to a gene: 3. The CDR3 sequence is 14 residues long. The CDR3 bases are TGTGCCAGCAGCGGGACTAGCGGGGCGGACGAGCAGTACTTC. It specifies CASSGTSGADEQYF.